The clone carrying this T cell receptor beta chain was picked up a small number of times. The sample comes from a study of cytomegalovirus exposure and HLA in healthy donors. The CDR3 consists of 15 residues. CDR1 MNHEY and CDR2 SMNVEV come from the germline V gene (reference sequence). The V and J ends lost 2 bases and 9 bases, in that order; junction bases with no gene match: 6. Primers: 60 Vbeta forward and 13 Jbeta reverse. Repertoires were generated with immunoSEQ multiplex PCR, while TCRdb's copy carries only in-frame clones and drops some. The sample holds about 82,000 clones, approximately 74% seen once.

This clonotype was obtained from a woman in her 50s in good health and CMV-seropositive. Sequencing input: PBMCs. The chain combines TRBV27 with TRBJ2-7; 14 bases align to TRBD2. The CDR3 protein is CASSLVGLAGVPQYF. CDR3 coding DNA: TGTGCCAGCAGTTTAGTGGGACTAGCGGGAGTACCGCAGTACTTC.